Below, 25 T cell receptor beta chains from the same sample are listed, as sequenced in a study of shared clonotypes between healthy human individuals. Generated by immunoSEQ multiplex PCR, the TCRdb table keeps only in-frame clones and is missing some. The data show 1,100,000 or so clones, around 78% seen once. Material for sequencing was memory CD4+ T cells from PBMCs. The subset was: CD45RA-negative fraction. The receptor set was obtained from a man younger than 30 in good health. Some clones in this sample may be carry-over from other donors' samples.

V and J are TRBV11-2 and TRBJ1-1; TRBD1 matches at 8 bases. V shed 5 bases, J shed 5 bases, and the junction held 10 bases outside the gene matches. This CDR3 is 15 amino acids long. Looked up from germline, CDR1 is SGHAT and CDR2 is FQNNGV. This CDR3 reads CASSPLTGGATEAFF. The DNA of the CDR3 is TGTGCCAGCAGCCCCTTAACAGGGGGTGCAACTGAAGCTTTCTTT.

The chain combines TRBV29-1 with TRBJ1-1; D is ambiguous. The CDR3 is made up of 13 amino acids. V lost 5 bases, J lost 0 bases, and 10 bases lay in between. Germline CDR1 is SQVTM and CDR2 is ANQGSEA. CDR3 loop: CSVRRALNTEAFF. CDR3 DNA: TGCAGCGTTCGGAGGGCCCTGAACACTGAAGCTTTCTTT.

This clone was observed a handful of times. The sample has other DNA sequences that encode this CDR3 too. This chain's CDR3 is CASSLVGQSSGANVLTF. The CDR3 nucleotides read TGTGCCAGCAGCTTAGTAGGACAGAGCTCTGGGGCCAACGTCCTGACTTTC. The genes are TRBV7-8 and TRBJ2-6, with D possibly TRBD1 on 6 matching bases. The germline V gene encodes CDR1 SGHVS and CDR2 FQNEAQ. Trimming shortened V by 1 base and J by 0 bases, and 10 bases separated the two germline ends. CDR3 size: 17 residues.

This chain joins TRBV5-4 and TRBJ1-2; D is unresolved. CDR1 is SGHNT and CDR2 is YYREEE in the germline V gene (reference sequence). Trimming cost V 0 bases and J 4 bases, with 13 bases left between them. This CDR3 has 15 residues. The CDR3 bases are TGTGCCAGCAGCTTGGTGTCATCGGGATTCTATGGCTACACCTTC. Amino acids: CASSLVSSGFYGYTF.

This clone was seen repeatedly, ten times or more. The chain carries TRBV2 and TRBJ1-5, with TRBD1 as a possible D gene (5 bases). Trimming stripped 4 bases from V and 7 bases from J, with 26 bases between. The CDR3 is 18 residues long. Looked up from germline, CDR1 is SNHLY and CDR2 is FYNNEI. The CDR3 loop reads CASSGMARGSGTGQPQHF. DNA of the CDR3: TGTGCCAGCAGTGGTATGGCTCGGGGGTCAGGGACGGGGCAGCCCCAGCATTTT.

V and J are TRBV18 and TRBJ1-5; no reliable D call. The germline V gene has CDR1 KGHSH and CDR2 LQKENI. The V end was cut by 3 bases, the J end by 8 bases, with 11 bases between. This CDR3 is 13 amino acids long. CDR3 nucleotides: TGTGCCAGCTCACCGACCGGACGGGAGCCCCAGCATTTT. The encoded protein is CASSPTGREPQHF.

This chain connects TRBV5-4 to TRBJ2-1, with 13 bases identical to TRBD2. The CDR3 runs to 17 residues. Trimming removed 3 bases from V and 4 bases from J; junction bases left unmatched: 7. Germline lookup yields CDR1 SGHNT and CDR2 YYREEE (reference sequence). This chain's CDR3 is CASSSRTSGRGYNEQFF. CDR3 nucleotide sequence: TGTGCCAGCAGCTCCCGGACTAGCGGGAGAGGATACAATGAGCAGTTCTTC.

V usage is TRBV7-9 and J usage is TRBJ1-2, with D maybe TRBD1 (5 bases). The germline V and J ends were trimmed by 5 bases and 0 bases, with 16 bases remaining between them. The CDR3 loop spans 16 amino acids. Germline CDR1 and CDR2: SEHNR and FQNEAQ (reference sequence). The CDR3 spells CASSVRPREANYGYTF. Here the CDR3 DNA reads TGTGCCAGCAGCGTACGGCCCAGGGAAGCTAACTATGGCTACACCTTC.

The V call is TRBV28, the J call TRBJ1-1, with TRBD1 as a possible D gene (6 bases). V gave up 10 bases and J gave up 0 bases, with 9 bases separating them. This CDR3 contains 12 residues. The germline V gene encodes CDR1 MDHEN and CDR2 SYDVKM. The CDR3: CAIGQLNTEAFF. The DNA of the CDR3 is TGTGCCATTGGACAGCTGAACACTGAAGCTTTCTTT.

This rearrangement joins TRBV20-1 to TRBJ1-1; the D is unclear. Germline V gene sequence: CDR1 DFQATT, CDR2 SNEGSKA (reference sequence). The CDR3 is 11 residues long. Trimming removed 6 bases from V and 10 bases from J, with 15 bases in between. Here the CDR3 reads CSAHRPPAAFF. The CDR3 DNA follows: TGCAGTGCCCATCGCCCCCCGGCAGCTTTCTTT.

The genes are TRBV6-1 and TRBJ1-4, with 9 bases identical to TRBD1. Germline lookup yields CDR1 MNHNS and CDR2 SASEGT. Germline trimming cut 3 bases from V and 7 bases from J; bases unmatched to any gene: 6. CDR3 length equals 15 residues. In DNA form, the CDR3 reads TGTGCCAGCAGTGATCCGGGACAGGGAGCTGAAAAACTGTTTTTT. Amino acids: CASSDPGQGAEKLFF.

The J gene is TRBJ2-5, the V gene TRBV6-1, with 8 bases fitting TRBD1. The CDR3 sequence is 15 residues long. Losses at the gene ends were 6 bases for V and 2 bases for J; bases not matched to a gene: 8. CDR1 and CDR2 (germline): MNHNS, SASEGT. CDR3 protein: CASRIDRGQQETQYF. CDR3 DNA: TGTGCCAGCAGGATAGACAGGGGACAACAAGAGACCCAGTACTTC.

This clone was observed a single time. This sequence joins TRBV11-2 and TRBJ2-2; D is uncertain. The V gene lost 0 bases and the J gene lost 0 bases, with 11 bases spanning the gap. CDR1 and CDR2 (germline): SGHAT, FQNNGV. The CDR3 has 17 residues. The DNA of the CDR3 is TGTGCCAGCAGCTTAGACTGGGCTACTGCGAACACCGGGGAGCTGTTTTTT. Translating it yields CASSLDWATANTGELFF.

A few counts support this clone. This specimen includes other DNA sequences encoding the same CDR3. The CDR3 reads CASSRTGTTDTQYF. DNA of the CDR3: TGTGCCAGCAGTAGGACAGGGACCACAGATACGCAGTATTTT. The rearrangement joins TRBV7-3 to TRBJ2-3, with 8 bases matching TRBD1. Germline V gives CDR1 SGHTA, CDR2 FQGTGA. Trimming took 6 bases from V and 2 from J; bases not matched to a gene: 4. The CDR3 extends over 14 amino acids.

Regarding this clone: With a far larger clone one base away, a read error is the likely cause. The chain couples TRBV7-2 to TRBJ1-1; 8 bases line up with TRBD1. The CDR3 covers 14 residues. V was pared by 8 bases and J by 7 bases, with 12 bases of the junction left unmatched. CDR1 and CDR2 (germline): SGHTA, FQGNSA. The CDR3 DNA is TGTGCCAGCGGCACCAACAGGGGGGTGGTTGAAGCTTTCTTT. Its protein is CASGTNRGVVEAFF.

This sequence joins TRBV5-8 and TRBJ1-5; D call uncertain. CDR3 length equals 12 residues. The V gene lost 3 bases and the J gene lost 4 bases, with 5 bases spanning the gap. Germline V gene data show CDR1 as SGHTS and CDR2 as YDEGEE. The CDR3 DNA is TGTGCCAGCAGCTACCTGAATCAGCCCCAGCATTTT. Translation gives CASSYLNQPQHF. The entire variable domain, with the rest obtained from reference TRBV5-8 and TRBJ1-5, is as follows: EAGVTQSPTHLIKTRGQQATLRCSPISGHTSVYWYQQALGLGLQFLLWYDEGEERNRGNFPPRFSGRQFPNYSSELNVNALELEDSALYLCASSYLNQPQHFGDGTRLSIL.

The chain carries TRBV11-2 and TRBJ2-7; possible D gene TRBD1, 5 bases. Germline values: CDR1 SGHAT, CDR2 FQNNGV. Between the trimmed V and J ends, which lost 4 bases and 7 bases, there was a span of 11 bases. The CDR3 loop spans 12 amino acids. Here the CDR3 reads CASSSLKGEQYF. In DNA, the CDR3 is TGTGCCAGCAGCTCCCTTAAGGGGGAGCAGTACTTC. The variable domain in full, completed from reference TRBV11-2 and TRBJ2-7, reads EAGVAQSPRYKIIEKRQSVAFWCNPISGHATLYWYQQILGQGPKLLIQFQNNGVVDDSQLPKDRFSAERLKGVDSTLKIQPAKLEDSAVYLCASSSLKGEQYFGPGTRLTVT.

This chain connects TRBV6-6 to TRBJ1-4; maybe TRBD1 (5 bases). The CDR3 spans 14 residues. V lost 7 bases and J 0 bases, leaving 9 bases between the germline ends. CDR1 is MNHNY and CDR2 is SVGAGI in the germline V gene (reference sequence). The CDR3 spells CASIQGTTNEKLFF. The DNA of the CDR3 is TGTGCCAGCATCCAGGGAACAACTAATGAAAAACTGTTTTTT.

The J gene is TRBJ1-4, the V gene TRBV4-2; no definite D call. Germline V CDR1 and CDR2: LGHNA, YNFKEQ. The CDR3 covers 14 residues. Trimming pared 4 bases from V and 7 bases from J, leaving 13 bases between. CDR3 in DNA: TGTGCCAGCAGCCCTGATCGGGTTGGTGAAAAACTGTTTTTT. Amino acid sequence: CASSPDRVGEKLFF.

This chain joins TRBV5-1 and TRBJ2-7; the D gene is possibly TRBD1 (6 bases). Between the trimmed V and J ends, which lost 4 bases and 3 bases, there was a span of 11 bases. CDR1 and CDR2 (germline): SGHRS, YFSETQ. CDR3 length: 13 amino acids. CDR3 region: CASSVSRGYEQYF. In DNA form, the CDR3 reads TGCGCCAGCAGCGTTTCCAGGGGCTACGAGCAGTACTTC.

The chain is built from TRBV28 and TRBJ1-5; D gene uncertain. The CDR3 is 12 residues long. Germline CDR1 and CDR2: MDHEN and SYDVKM. Between the trimmed V and J ends, which lost 7 bases and 6 bases, there was a span of 10 bases. CDR3 sequence (DNA): TGTGCCAGCATGATACCGGCTCAGCCCCAGCATTTT. Its protein is CASMIPAQPQHF.

The chain combines TRBV5-1 with TRBJ2-7, with D tentatively TRBD1 or TRBD2 (5 bases each). The CDR3 length is 14 residues. The ends were cut back, 3 bases at V and 3 bases at J, with 13 bases in the middle. Per the germline V gene, CDR1 is SGHRS and CDR2 is YFSETQ. CDR3 in amino acids: CASSSGTKGYEQYF. The CDR3 nucleotides are TGCGCCAGCAGCTCCGGGACCAAGGGCTACGAGCAGTACTTC.

The chain has TRBV4-2 and TRBJ2-7, with TRBD1 as a possible D gene (5 bases). The V end lost 0 bases, the J end lost 3 bases, and 15 bases lay between the germline ends. The germline V gene has CDR1 LGHNA and CDR2 YNFKEQ. CDR3 length: 16 residues. The CDR3 coding sequence is TGTGCCAGCAGCCAAGATCTGAAGGGCGGACACTACGAGCAGTACTTC. Amino acids: CASSQDLKGGHYEQYF.

The V and J genes are TRBV15 and TRBJ2-7; 12 bases agree with TRBD2. The CDR3 runs 15 residues. V shed 0 bases, J shed 3 bases, and the junction held 0 bases outside the gene matches. Germline V gene data show CDR1 as LNHNV and CDR2 as YYDKDF (reference sequence). CDR3 residues: CATSREGLAGYEQYF. CDR3 in DNA: TGTGCCACCAGCAGAGAGGGACTAGCGGGCTACGAGCAGTACTTC.

The CDR3, as DNA: TGTGCCAGCAGCCAAGGGACTGGATCCTACGAGCAGTACTTC. Translated, it gives CASSQGTGSYEQYF. The chain is built from TRBV7-9 and TRBJ2-7; D is possibly TRBD2 (6 bases). The CDR3 is 14 residues long. Germline assignment: CDR1 SEHNR and CDR2 FQNEAQ (reference sequence). V shed 5 bases and J shed 1 base, with 12 bases lying between them.